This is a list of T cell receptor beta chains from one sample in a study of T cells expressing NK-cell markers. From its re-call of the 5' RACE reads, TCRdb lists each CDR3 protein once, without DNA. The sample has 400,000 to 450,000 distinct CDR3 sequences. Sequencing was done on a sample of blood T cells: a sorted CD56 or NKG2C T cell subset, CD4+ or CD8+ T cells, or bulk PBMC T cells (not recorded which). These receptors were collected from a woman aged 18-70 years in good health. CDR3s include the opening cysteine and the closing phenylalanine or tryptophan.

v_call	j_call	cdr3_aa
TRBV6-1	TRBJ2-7	CASSPKTVAGLYEQYF
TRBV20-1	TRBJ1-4	CSARDSRGQRHEKLFF
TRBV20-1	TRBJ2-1	CSARPAGGGFIEQFF
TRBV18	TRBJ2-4	CASSWTSGSGAKNIQYF
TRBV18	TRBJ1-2	CASSSSTGVYGYTF
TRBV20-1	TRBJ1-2	CSARRGEGYTF
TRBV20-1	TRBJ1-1	CSADSRTVLGEAFF
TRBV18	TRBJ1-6	CASATGRNYNSPLHF
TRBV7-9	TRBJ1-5	CASSSGQGDQPQHF
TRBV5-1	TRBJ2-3	CASSGASGILGNTQYF
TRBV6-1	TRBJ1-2	CASISLNVLGYGYTF
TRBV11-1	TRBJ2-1	CASSFGSYEQFF
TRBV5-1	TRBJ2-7	CASSFQREGLEQYF
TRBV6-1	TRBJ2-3	CASSRTGTTITDTQYF
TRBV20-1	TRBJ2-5	CSASSGGFETQYF
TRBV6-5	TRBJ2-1	CASSYSTARDEQFF
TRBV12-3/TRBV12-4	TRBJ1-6	CASSFDSSPLHF
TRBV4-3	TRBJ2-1	CASSQARLVYNEQFF
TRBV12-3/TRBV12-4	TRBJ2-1	CASSFGGSFSNEQFF
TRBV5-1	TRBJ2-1	CASGTSWGNEQFF
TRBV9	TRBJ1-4	CASSKGVRGHQSNEKLFF
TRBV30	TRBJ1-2	CAWSVAVNGYTF
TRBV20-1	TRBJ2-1	CSARVGSGIHNEQFF
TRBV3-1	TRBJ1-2	CASSQDSGTVGAYGYTF
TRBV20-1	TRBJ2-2	CSARDSRGDTGELFF
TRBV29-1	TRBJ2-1	CSVETSGGYNEQFF
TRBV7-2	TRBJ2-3	CASSLNAQGRPDTQYF
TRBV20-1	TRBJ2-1	CSARVPGAKDEQFF
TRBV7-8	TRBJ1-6	CASSPRTGINSPLHF
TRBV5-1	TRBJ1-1	CASSLGGARRSTEAFF
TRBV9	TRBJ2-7	CASSTRGEGPYEQYF